Sequencing of this T cell receptor (beta chain) was carried out in a study of T cell responses to AZD1222 COVID-19 vaccine. The data were produced by immunoSEQ multiplex PCR, yet TCRdb's version contains in-frame clones alone and is incomplete. The repertoire holds roughly 100,000 clones, with more than 75% as singletons. The length of the CDR3 is 14 residues. J lost 8 bases, V lost 6 bases, and 9 bases had no gene match. The material was peripheral blood, obtained on day 0 of AZD1222 vaccination. The TCR sequence derives from an adult in good health. The chain links TRBV23-1 to TRBJ2-1; 8 bases agree with TRBD1. TRBV23-1 is reported as an ORF; its role is uncertain. The chain's CDR3 is CASSVTGVGDEQFF. The DNA for the CDR3 is TGCGCCAGCAGCGTGACAGGGGTTGGGGATGAGCAGTTCTTC.